This record concerns one T cell receptor (beta chain) sequence. No antigen is known for it. Sequencing of DNA taken from cultured CD4+ T cells relied on the Oncomine TCR Beta short-read assay. TCRdb ran MiXCR on the PCR reads and lists one entry per CDR3 protein. The repertoire has tens of thousands of distinct CDR3 sequences, about 68% of them found once; the top ten carry 3.5% to 4.5%. This entry comes from a study of vaccination and CD4 T cells after COVID-19. General study findings and limits: The median number of SARS-CoV-2-reactive clonotypes increased from about 20 to 38, a change that did not reach significance.

Germline CDR1 reads DFQATT; CDR2 reads SNEGSKA (reference sequence). The CDR3 is 15 residues long. The germline V and J ends were trimmed by 5 bases and 2 bases, with 16 bases remaining between them. Specified treatment: approximately 9-day PBMC culture with coronavirus spike peptide pools or control peptides (ViraFEST assay). The origin of this receptor is a human donor who had recovered from COVID-19. J is TRBJ2-4 and V is TRBV20-1, with D perhaps matching TRBD2 (5 bases). Sequencing used CD4+ T cells from blood, cultured in vitro. CDR3 protein: CSALGPIASKNIQYF. CDR3 DNA: TGCAGTGCTTTAGGACCCATAGCGTCCAAAAACATTCAGTACTTC.